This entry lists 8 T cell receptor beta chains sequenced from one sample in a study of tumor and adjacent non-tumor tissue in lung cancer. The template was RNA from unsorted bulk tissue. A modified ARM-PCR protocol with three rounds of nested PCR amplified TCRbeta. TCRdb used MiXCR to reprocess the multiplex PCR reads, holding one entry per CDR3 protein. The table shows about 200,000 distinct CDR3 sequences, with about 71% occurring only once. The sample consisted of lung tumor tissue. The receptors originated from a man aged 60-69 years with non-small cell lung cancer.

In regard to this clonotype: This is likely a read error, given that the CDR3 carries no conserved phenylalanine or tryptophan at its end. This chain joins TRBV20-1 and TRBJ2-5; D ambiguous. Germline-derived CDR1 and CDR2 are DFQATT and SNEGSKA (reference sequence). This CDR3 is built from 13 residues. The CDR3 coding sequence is TGTAGTGCTAGAGTAGGGCTCCAAGAGACCCAGTACTCC. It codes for CSARVGLQETQYS.

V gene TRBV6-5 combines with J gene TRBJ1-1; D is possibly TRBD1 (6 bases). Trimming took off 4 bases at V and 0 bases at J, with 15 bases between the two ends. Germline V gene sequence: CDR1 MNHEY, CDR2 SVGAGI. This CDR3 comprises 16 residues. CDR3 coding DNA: TGTGCCAGCAGTTCGGGCAAATACAGGGTGAACACTGAAGCTTTCTTT. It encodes CASSSGKYRVNTEAFF.

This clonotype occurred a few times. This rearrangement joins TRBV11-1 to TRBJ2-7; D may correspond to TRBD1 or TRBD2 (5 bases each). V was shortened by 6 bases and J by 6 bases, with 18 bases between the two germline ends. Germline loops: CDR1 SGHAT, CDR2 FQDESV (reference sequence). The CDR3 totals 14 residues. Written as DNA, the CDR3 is TGTGCCAGCAGTCTCCGGGACGAAGCTGGCGAGCAGTACTTC. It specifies CASSLRDEAGEQYF.

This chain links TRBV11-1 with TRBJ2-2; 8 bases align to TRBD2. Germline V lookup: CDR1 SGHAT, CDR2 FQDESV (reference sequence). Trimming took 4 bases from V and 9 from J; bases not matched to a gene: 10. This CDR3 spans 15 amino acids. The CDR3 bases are TGTGCCAGCAGCTATAGCGGGATAAACACAAGGGAGCTGTTTTTT. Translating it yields CASSYSGINTRELFF.

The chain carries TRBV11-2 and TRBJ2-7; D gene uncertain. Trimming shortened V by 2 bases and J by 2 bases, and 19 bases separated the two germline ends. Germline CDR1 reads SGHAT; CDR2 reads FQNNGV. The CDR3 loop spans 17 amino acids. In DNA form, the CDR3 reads TGTGCCAGCAGCTTAATCACCGAGGCCCTCAAAGCCTACGAGCAGTACTTC. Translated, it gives CASSLITEALKAYEQYF.

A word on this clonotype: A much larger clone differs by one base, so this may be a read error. The CDR3 region is CSVGALNRPQHF. The CDR3 DNA follows: TGCAGCGTAGGGGCCCTCAATCGGCCCCAGCATTTT. This chain joins TRBV29-1 and TRBJ1-5; possible D gene TRBD1, 5 bases. The CDR3 totals 12 residues. The germline CDR1 and CDR2 sequences are SQVTM and ANQGSEA. The whole variable domain, filled in from reference TRBV29-1 and TRBJ1-5, reads SAVISQKPSRDICQRGTSLTIQCQVDSQVTMMFWYRQQPGQSLTLIATANQGSEATYESGFVIDKFPISRPNLTFSTLTVSNMSPEDSSIYLCSVGALNRPQHFGDGTRLSIL.

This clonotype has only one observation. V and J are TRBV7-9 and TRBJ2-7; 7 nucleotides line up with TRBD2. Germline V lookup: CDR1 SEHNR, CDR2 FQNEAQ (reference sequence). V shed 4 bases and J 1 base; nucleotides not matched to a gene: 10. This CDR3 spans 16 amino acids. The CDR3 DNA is TGTGCCAGCAGCTCTTGGTCCGGGCGGGGGTCCTACGAGCAGTACTTC. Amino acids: CASSSWSGRGSYEQYF. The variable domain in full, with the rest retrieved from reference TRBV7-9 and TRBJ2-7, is DTGVSQNPRHKITKRGQNVTFRCDPISEHNRLYWYRQTLGQGPEFLTYFQNEAQLEKSRLLSDRFSAERPKGSFSTLEIQRTEQGDSAMYLCASSSWSGRGSYEQYFGPGTRLTVT.

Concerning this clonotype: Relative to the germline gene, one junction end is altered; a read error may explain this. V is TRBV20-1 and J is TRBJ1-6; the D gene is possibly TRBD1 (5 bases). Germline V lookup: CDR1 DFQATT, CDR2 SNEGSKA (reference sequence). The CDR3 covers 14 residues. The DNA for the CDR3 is TGCAGTACTAGAGATTTCAGGGTGAAGTCACCCCTCCACTTT. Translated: CSTRDFRVKSPLHF.